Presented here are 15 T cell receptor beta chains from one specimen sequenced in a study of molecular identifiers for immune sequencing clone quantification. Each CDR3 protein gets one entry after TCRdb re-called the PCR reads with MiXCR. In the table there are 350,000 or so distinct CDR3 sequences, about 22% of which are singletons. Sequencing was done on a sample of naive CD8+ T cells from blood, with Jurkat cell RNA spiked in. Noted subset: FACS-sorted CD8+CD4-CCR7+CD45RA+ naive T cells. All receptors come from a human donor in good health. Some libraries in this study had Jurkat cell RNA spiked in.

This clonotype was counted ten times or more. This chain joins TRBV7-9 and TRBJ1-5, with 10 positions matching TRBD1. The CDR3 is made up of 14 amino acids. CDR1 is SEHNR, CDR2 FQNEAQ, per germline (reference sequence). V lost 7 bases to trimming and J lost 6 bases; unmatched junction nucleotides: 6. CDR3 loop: CASTGDRGGQPQHF. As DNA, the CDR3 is TGTGCCAGCACGGGGGACAGGGGAGGTCAGCCCCAGCATTTT.

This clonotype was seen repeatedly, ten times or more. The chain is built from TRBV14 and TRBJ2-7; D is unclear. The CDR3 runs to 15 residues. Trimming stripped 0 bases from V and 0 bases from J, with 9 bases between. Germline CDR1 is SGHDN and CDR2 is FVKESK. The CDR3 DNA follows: TGTGCCAGCAGCCAAGACCGAACATACTCCTACGAGCAGTACTTC. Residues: CASSQDRTYSYEQYF.

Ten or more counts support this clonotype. CDR3 protein: CASSLVPNTEAFF. CDR3 bases: TGTGCCAGCAGCTTAGTACCGAACACTGAAGCTTTCTTT. This chain uses TRBV27 with TRBJ1-1, with no clear D. CDR3 size: 13 residues. Germline lookup yields CDR1 MNHEY and CDR2 SMNVEV (reference sequence). Deletions cut 6 bases from V and 1 base from J, with 9 bases between.

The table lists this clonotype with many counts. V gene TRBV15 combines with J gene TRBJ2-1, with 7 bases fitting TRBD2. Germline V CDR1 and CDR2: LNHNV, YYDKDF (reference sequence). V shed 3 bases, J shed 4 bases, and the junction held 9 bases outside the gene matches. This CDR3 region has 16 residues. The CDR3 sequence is CATSSRASGMYNEQFF. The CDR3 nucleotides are TGTGCCACCAGCAGTCGGGCTAGCGGTATGTACAATGAGCAGTTCTTC.

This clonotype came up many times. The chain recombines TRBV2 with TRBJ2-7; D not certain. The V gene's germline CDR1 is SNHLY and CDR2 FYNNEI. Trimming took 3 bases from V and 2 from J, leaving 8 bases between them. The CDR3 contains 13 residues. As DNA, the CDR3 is TGTGCCAGCAGTGAGACCACACCCTACGAGCAGTACTTC. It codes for CASSETTPYEQYF.

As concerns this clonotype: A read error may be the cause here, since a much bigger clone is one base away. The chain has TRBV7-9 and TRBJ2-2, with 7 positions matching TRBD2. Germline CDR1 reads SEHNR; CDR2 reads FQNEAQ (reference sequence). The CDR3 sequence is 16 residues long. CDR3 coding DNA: TGTGCCTGCAGCTCCCCCCTCTGGGGGGGGACCGGGGAGCTGTTTTTT. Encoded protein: CACSSPLWGGTGELFF.

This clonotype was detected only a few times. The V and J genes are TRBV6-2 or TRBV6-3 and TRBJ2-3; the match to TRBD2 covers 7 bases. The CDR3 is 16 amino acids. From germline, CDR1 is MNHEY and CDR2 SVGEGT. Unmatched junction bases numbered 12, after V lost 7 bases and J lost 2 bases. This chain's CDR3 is CASTEGPTSPTDTQYF. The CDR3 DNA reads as TGTGCCAGCACCGAAGGCCCGACTAGCCCCACAGATACGCAGTATTTT.

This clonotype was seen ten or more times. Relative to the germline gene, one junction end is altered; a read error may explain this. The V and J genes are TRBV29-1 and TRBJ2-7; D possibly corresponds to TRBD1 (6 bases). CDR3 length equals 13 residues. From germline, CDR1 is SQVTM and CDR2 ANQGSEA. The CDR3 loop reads CSVGQGSSYEQYF. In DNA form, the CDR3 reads TGTTCGGTGGGGCAGGGGAGCTCCTACGAGCAGTACTTC.

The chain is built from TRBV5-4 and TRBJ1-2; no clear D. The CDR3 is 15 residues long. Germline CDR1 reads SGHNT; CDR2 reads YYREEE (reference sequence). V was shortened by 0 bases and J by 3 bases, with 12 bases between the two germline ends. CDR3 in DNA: TGTGCCAGCAGCTTGGGGGAGAGAACCTACTATGGCTACACCTTC. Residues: CASSLGERTYYGYTF.

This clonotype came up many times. The CDR3 sequence is CASSLRQGSYEQYF. The DNA for the CDR3 is TGTGCCAGCAGTTTACGACAGGGTTCCTACGAGCAGTACTTC. This chain joins TRBV12-3 or TRBV12-4 and TRBJ2-7; 7 bases fit TRBD1. The ends lost 2 bases at V and 1 base at J; junction bases unmatched: 2. This CDR3 contains 14 residues.

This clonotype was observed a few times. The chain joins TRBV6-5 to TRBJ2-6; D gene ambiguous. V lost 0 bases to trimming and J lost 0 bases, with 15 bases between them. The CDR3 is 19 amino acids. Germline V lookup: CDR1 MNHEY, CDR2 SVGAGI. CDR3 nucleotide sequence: TGTGCCAGCAGTTACTCGAGTTCGCTATGGACCTCTGGGGCCAACGTCCTGACTTTC. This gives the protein CASSYSSSLWTSGANVLTF.

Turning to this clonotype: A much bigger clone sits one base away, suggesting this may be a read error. CDR3 amino acids: CATSDLRGYNVQFF. As DNA, the CDR3 is TGTGCCACCAGTGATTTGCGGGGGTACAATGTGCAGTTCTTC. The chain joins TRBV24-1 to TRBJ2-1, with a weak D call TRBD2 (6 bases). The CDR3 is 14 residues long. CDR1 and CDR2 from the germline V gene are KGHDR and SFDVKD.

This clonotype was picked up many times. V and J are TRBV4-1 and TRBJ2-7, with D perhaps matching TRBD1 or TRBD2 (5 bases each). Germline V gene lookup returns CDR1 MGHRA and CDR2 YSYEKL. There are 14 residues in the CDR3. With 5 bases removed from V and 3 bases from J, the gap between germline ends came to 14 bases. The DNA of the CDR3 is TGCGCCAGCAGCGCTCGGGACGGAGACTACGAGCAGTACTTC. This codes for CASSARDGDYEQYF.

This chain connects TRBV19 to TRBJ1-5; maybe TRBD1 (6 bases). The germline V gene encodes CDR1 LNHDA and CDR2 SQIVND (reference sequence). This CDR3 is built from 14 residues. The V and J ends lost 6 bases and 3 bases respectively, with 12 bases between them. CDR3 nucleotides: TGTGCCAGTAGGCAACAGGGAATCAATCAGCCCCAGCATTTT. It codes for CASRQQGINQPQHF.

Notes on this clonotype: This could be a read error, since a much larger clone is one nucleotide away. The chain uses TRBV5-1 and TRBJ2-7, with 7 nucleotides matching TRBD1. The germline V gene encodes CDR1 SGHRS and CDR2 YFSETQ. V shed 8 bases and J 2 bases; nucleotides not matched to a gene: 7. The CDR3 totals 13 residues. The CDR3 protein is CARSPDRAYEQYF. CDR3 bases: TGCGCCAGAAGCCCCGACAGGGCCTACGAGCAGTACTTC.